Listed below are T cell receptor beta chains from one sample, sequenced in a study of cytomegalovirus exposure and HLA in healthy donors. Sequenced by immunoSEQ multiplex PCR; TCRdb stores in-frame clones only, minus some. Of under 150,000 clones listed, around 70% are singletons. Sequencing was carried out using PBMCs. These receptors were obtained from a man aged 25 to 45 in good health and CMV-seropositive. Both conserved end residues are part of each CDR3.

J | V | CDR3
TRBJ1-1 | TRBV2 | CASSVQGSTEAFF
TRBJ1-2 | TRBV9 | CASSVAGGYGYTF
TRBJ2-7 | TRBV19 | CASSITGGYEQYF
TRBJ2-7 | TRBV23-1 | CASSHGFRGDEQYF
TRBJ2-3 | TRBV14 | CASSQARWSTDTQYF
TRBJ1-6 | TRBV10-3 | CAISESSRQPNSPLHF
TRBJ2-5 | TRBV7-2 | CASSTRQGRETQYF
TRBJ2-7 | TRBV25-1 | CASDTGVSYEQYF
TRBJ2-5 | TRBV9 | CASSVRSGSSGETQYF
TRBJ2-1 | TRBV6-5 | CASSYSTGEGGEQFF
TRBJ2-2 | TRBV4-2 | CASSPPLAGENTGELFF